This T cell receptor beta chain was recovered during a study of neurological immune-mediated disorders. The study's findings and limits: Repertoires from 18 of 34 multiple sclerosis patients grouped phylogenetically into a related-CDR3 cluster, suggesting a possible signature.

The starting material, 2 million PBMCs stored at -80 C, gave rise to the unsorted libraries. Germline V gene sequence: CDR1 SGHKS, CDR2 YYEKEE (reference sequence). The junction had 8 bases not matched to a gene; V was cut back by 1 base and J by 3 bases. The CDR3 sequence is 16 residues long. With 10-nucleotide random UMIs, 5'RACE was used to make the cDNA. A single record per CDR3 protein comes from TCRdb applying MiXCR to the 5' RACE reads. The sample lists 49,000 or so distinct CDR3 sequences, less than 5% seen once, with around 6% in the top ten. Worth noting for this clonotype: As yet, its antigen is unknown. A much larger clone differs by one base, so this may be a read error. A read error is likely, as this CDR3 ends without the conserved phenylalanine or tryptophan.

The chain links TRBV5-5 to TRBJ2-7; TRBD1 agrees at 9 bases. The source is a woman aged 55-70 years with multiple sclerosis. Sequencing used PBMCs. The CDR3 region has the DNA TGTGCCAGCAGCTTGACCCTTGACAGGGGGAGCTACGAGCAGTACTAC. Protein product: CASSLTLDRGSYEQYY.